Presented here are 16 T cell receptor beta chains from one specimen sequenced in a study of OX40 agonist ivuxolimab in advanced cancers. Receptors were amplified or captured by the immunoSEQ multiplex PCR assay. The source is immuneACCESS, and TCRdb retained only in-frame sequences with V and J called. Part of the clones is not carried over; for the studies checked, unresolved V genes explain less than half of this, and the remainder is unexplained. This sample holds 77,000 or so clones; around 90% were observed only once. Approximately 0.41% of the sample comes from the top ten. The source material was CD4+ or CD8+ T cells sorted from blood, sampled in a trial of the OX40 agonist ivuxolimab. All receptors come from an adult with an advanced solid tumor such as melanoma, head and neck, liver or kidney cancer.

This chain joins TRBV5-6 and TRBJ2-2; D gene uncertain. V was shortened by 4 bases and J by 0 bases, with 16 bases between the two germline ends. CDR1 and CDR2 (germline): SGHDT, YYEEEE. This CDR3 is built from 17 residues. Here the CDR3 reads CASSHRRGRPNTGELFF. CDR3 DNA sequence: TGTGCCAGCAGCCATCGCCGCGGACGACCGAACACCGGGGAGCTGTTTTTT.

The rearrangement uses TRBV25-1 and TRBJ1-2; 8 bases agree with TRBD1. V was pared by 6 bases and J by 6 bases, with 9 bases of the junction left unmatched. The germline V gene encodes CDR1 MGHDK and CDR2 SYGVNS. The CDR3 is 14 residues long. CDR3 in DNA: TGTGCCAGCAGATCGGGACAGGCCTTCCATGGCTACACCTTC. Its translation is CASRSGQAFHGYTF.

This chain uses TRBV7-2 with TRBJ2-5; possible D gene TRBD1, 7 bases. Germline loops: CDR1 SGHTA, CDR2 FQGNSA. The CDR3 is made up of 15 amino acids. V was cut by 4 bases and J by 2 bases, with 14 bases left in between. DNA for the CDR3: TGTGCCAGCAGCTCGGCGGGGACAGCTCAAGAGACCCAGTACTTC. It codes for CASSSAGTAQETQYF.

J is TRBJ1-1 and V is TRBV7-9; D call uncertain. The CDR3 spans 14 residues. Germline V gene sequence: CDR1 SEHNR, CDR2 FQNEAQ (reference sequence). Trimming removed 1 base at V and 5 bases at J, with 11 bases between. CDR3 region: CASSLGQMQTEAFF. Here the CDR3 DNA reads TGTGCCAGCAGCTTAGGCCAGATGCAAACTGAAGCTTTCTTT.

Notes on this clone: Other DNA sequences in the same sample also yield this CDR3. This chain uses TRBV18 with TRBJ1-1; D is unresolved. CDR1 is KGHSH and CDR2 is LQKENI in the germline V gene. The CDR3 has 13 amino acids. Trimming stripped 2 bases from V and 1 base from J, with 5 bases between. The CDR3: CASSPGQNTEAFF. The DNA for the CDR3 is TGTGCCAGCTCACCAGGGCAGAACACTGAAGCTTTCTTT. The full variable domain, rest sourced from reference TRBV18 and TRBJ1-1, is NAGVMQNPRHLVRRRGQEARLRCSPMKGHSHVYWYRQLPEEGLKFMVYLQKENIIDESGMPKERFSAEFPKEGPSILRIQQVVRGDSAAYFCASSPGQNTEAFFGQGTRLTVV.

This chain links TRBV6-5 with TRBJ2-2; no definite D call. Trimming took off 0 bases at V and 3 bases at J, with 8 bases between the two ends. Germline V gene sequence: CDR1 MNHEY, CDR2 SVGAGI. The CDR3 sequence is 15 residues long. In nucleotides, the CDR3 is TGTGCCAGCAGTTACTCGACGCCTCACACCGGGGAGCTGTTTTTT. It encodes CASSYSTPHTGELFF.

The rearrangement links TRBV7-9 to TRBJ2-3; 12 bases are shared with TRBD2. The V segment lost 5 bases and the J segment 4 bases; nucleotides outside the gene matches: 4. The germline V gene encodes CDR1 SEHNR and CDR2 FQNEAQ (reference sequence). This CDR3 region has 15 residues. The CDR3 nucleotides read TGTGCCAGCAGCCCATCTAGCGGGGGGGCAGATACGCAGTATTTT. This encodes CASSPSSGGADTQYF.

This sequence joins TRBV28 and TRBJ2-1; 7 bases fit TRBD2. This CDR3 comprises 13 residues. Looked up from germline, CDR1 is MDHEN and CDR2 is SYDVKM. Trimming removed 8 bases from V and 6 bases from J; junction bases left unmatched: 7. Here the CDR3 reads CASALPGGNEQFF. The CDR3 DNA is TGTGCCAGCGCCCTCCCGGGGGGCAATGAGCAGTTCTTC.

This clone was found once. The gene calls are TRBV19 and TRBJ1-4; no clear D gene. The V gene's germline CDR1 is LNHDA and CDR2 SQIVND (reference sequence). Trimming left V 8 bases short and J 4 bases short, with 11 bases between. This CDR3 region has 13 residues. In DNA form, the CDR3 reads TGTGCCAGTTTCGACGGACTTAATGAAAAACTGTTTTTT. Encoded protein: CASFDGLNEKLFF. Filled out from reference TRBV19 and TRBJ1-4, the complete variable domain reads DGGITQSPKYLFRKEGQNVTLSCEQNLNHDAMYWYRQDPGQGLRLIYYSQIVNDFQKGDIAEGYSVSREKKESFPLTVTSAQKNPTAFYLCASFDGLNEKLFFGSGTQLSVL.

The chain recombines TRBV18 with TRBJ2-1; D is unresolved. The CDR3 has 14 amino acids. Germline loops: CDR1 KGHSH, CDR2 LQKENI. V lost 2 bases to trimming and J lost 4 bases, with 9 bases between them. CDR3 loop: CASSPVRSYNEQFF. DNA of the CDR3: TGTGCCAGCTCACCAGTCCGAAGTTACAATGAGCAGTTCTTC.

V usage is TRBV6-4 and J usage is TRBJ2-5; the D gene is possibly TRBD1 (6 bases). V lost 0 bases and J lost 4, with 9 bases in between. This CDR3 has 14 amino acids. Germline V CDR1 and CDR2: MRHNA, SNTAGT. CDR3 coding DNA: TGTGCCAGCAGTGACTCGGGCAGGGGAGAGACCCAGTACTTC. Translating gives CASSDSGRGETQYF.

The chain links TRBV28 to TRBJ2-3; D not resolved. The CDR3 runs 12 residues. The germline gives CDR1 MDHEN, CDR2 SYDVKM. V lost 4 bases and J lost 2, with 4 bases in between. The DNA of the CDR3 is TGTGCCAGCAGTTCTCACACAGATACGCAGTATTTT. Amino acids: CASSSHTDTQYF.

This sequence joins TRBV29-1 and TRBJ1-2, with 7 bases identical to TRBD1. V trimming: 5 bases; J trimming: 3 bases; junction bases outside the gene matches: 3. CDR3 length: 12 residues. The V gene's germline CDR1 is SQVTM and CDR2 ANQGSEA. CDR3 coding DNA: TGCAGCGTTCAGGGGGTAGACTATGGCTACACCTTC. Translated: CSVQGVDYGYTF.

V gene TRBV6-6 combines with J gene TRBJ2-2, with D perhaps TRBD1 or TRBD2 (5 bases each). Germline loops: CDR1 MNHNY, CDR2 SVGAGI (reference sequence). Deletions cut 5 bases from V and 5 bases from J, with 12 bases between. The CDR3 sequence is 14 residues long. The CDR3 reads CASSPGAATGELFF. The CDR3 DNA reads TGTGCCAGCAGTCCCGGGGCAGCAACCGGGGAGCTGTTTTTT.

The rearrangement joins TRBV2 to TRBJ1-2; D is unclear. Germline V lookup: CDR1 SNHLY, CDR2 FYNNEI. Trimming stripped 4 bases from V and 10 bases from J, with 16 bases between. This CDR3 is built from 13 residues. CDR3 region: CASSVLSEQLYTF. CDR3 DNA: TGTGCCAGCAGTGTTTTATCGGAGCAGCTCTACACCTTC.

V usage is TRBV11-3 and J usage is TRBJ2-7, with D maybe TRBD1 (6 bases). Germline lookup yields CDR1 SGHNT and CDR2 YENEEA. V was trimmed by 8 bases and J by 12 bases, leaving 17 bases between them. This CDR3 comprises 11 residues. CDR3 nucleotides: TGTGCCAGCGTTGGTAACACAGGGTGGTACTTC. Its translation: CASVGNTGWYF. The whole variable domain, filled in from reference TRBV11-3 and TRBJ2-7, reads EAGVVQSPRYKIIEKKQPVAFWCNPISGHNTLYWYLQNLGQGPELLIRYENEEAVDDSQLPKDRFSAERLKGVDSTLKIQPAELGDSAVYLCASVGNTGWYFGPGTRLTVT.